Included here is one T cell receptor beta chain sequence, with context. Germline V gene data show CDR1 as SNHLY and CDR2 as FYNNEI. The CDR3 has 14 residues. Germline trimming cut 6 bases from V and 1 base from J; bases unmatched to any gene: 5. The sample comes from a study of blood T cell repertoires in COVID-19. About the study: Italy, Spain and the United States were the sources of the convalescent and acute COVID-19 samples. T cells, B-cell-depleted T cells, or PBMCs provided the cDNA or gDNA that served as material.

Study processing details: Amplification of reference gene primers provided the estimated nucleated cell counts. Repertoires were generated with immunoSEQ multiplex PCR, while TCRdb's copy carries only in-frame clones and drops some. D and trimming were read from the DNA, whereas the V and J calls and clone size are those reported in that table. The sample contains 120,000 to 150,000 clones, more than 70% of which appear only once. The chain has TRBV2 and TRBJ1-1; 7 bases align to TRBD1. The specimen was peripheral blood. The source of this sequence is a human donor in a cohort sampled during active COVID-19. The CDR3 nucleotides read TGTGCCAGCAGGACAGGGTCCGCGAACACTGAAGCTTTCTTT. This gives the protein CASRTGSANTEAFF.